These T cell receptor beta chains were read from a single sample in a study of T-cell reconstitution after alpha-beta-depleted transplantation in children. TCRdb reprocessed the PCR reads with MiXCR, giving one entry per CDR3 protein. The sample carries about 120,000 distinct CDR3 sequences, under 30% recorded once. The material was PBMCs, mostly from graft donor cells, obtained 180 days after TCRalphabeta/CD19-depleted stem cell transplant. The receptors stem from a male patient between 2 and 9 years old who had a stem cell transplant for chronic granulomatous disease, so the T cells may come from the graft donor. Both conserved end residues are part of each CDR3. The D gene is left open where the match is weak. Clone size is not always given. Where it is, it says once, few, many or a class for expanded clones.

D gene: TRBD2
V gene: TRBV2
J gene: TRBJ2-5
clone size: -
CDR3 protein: CASTRLAGRETQYF
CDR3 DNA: TGTGCCAGCACTAGACTAGCGGGACGAGAGACCCAGTACTTC

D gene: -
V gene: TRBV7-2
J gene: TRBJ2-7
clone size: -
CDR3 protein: CASSPRQPSYEQYF
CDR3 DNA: TGTGCCAGCAGCCCCCGACAGCCCTCCTACGAGCAGTACTTC

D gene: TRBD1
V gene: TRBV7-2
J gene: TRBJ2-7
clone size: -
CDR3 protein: CASSLAGQPYEQYF
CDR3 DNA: TGTGCCAGCAGCTTAGCGGGACAGCCTTACGAGCAGTACTTC

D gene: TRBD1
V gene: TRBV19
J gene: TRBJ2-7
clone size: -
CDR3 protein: CASSPRQGTYEQYF
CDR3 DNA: TGTGCCAGTAGTCCCCGACAGGGTACCTACGAGCAGTACTTC

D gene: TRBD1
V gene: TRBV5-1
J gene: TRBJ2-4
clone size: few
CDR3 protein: CASSLVGTGGNIQYF
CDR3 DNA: TGCGCCAGCAGCTTGGTAGGGACAGGGGGGAACATTCAGTACTTC

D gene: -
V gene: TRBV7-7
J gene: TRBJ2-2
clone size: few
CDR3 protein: CASSGVNTGELFF
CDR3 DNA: TGTGCCAGTAGTGGGGTGAACACCGGGGAGCTGTTTTTT

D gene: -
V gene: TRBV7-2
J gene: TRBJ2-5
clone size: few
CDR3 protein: CASSLGEGETQYF
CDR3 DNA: TGTGCCAGCAGCTTAGGGGAAGGAGAGACCCAGTACTTC

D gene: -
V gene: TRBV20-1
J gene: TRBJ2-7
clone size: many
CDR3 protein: CSAPGARTYEQYF
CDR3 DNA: TGCAGTGCCCCAGGGGCAAGGACCTACGAGCAGTACTTC

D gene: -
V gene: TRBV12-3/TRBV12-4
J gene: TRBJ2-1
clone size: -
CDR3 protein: CASSILASDYNEQFF
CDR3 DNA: TGTGCCAGCAGTATCCTAGCTTCGGACTACAATGAGCAGTTCTTC

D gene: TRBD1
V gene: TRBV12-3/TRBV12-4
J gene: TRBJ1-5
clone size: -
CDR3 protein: CASSFGTGNQPQHF
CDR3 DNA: TGTGCCAGCAGTTTTGGGACAGGGAATCAGCCCCAGCATTTT

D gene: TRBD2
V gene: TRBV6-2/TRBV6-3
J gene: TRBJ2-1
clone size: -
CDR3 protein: CASSPRLRPDSSGRASYNEQFF
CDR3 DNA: TGTGCCAGCAGTCCTCGACTGAGGCCCGATTCTAGCGGGAGGGCCTCCTACAATGAGCAGTTCTTC

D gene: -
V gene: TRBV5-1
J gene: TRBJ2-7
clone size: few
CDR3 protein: CASSLAGKGYEQYF
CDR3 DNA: TGCGCCAGCAGCTTGGCCGGTAAGGGCTACGAGCAGTACTTC

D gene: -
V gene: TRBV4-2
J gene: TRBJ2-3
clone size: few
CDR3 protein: CASTMAPTDTQYF
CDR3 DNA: TGTGCCAGCACCATGGCCCCCACAGATACGCAGTATTTT

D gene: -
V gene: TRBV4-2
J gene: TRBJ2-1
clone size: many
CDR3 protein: CASSQKDLGNEQFF
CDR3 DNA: TGTGCCAGCAGCCAAAAGGACCTGGGGAATGAGCAGTTCTTC

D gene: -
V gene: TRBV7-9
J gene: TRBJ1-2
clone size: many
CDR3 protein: CASSQGQDGYTF
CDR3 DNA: TGTGCCAGCAGCCAGGGCCAGGATGGCTACACCTTC

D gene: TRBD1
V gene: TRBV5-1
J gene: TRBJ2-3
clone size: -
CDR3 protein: CASSFGTVYSTDTQYF
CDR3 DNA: TGCGCCAGCAGCTTCGGGACAGTTTATAGCACAGATACGCAGTATTTT

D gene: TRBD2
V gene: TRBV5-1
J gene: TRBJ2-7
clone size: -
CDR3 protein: CASSLDPSGYEQYF
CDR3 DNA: TGCGCCAGCAGCTTGGATCCTAGCGGCTACGAGCAGTACTTC

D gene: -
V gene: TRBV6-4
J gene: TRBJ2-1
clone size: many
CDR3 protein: CASSDSDNNEQFF
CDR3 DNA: TGTGCCAGCAGTGACTCGGACAACAATGAGCAGTTCTTC

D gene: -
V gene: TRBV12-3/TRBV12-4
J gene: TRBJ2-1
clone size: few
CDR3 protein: CASSSIPGNEQFF
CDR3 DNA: TGTGCCAGCAGTTCCATACCCGGTAATGAGCAGTTCTTC

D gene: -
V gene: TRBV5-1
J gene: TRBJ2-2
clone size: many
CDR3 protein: CASSLWGDTGELFF
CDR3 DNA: TGCGCCAGCAGCTTGTGGGGAGACACCGGGGAGCTGTTTTTT

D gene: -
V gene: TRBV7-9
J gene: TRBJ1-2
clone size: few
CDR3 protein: CASSHSGGNGYTF
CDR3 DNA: TGTGCCAGCAGCCATTCCGGGGGCAATGGCTACACCTTC

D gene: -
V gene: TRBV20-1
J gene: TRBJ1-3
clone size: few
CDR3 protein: CSAGSEAGGNTIYF
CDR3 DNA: TGCAGTGCTGGGTCCGAGGCTGGTGGAAACACCATATATTTT

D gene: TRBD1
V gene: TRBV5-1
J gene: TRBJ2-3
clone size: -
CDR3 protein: CASSLGDRDTDTQYF
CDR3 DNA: TGCGCCAGCAGCTTGGGCGACAGGGACACAGATACGCAGTATTTT

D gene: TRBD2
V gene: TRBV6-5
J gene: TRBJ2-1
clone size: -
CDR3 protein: CASSFGLGRNEQFF
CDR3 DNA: TGTGCCAGCAGTTTCGGACTAGGTAGGAATGAGCAGTTCTTC

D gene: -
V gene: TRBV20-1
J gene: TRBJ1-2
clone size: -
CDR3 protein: CSAHNGAGPGYTF
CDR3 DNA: TGCAGTGCTCACAACGGGGCTGGCCCTGGCTACACCTTC

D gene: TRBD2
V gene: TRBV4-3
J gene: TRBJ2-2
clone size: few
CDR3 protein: CASSQDGGGSGELFF
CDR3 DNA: TGCGCCAGCAGCCAAGACGGGGGGGGGTCCGGGGAGCTGTTTTTT

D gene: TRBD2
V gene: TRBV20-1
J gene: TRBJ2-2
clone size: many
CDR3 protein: CSARRLAGAAGELFF
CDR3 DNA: TGCAGTGCTCGCCGGCTAGCGGGAGCTGCCGGGGAGCTGTTTTTT

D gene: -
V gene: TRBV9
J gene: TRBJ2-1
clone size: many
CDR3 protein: CASSVLEGEQFF
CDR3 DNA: TGTGCCAGCAGCGTACTTGAGGGTGAGCAGTTCTTC

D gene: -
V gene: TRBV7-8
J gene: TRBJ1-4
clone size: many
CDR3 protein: CASSPLGGAGEKLFF
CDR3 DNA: TGTGCCAGCAGCCCACTCGGGGGGGCGGGTGAAAAACTGTTTTTT

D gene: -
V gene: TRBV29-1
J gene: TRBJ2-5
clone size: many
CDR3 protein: CSVEESGQLQETQYF
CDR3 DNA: TGCAGCGTTGAAGAATCGGGGCAGCTCCAAGAGACCCAGTACTTC

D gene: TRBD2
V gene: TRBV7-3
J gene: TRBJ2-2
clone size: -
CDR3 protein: CASSLDGGGPFTTGELFF
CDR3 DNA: TGTGCCAGCAGCTTGGACGGCGGGGGGCCCTTTACTACCGGGGAGCTGTTTTTT

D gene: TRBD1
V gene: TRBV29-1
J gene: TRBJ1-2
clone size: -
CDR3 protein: CSVHGTAYGYTF
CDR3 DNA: TGCAGCGTTCACGGGACAGCCTATGGCTACACCTTC

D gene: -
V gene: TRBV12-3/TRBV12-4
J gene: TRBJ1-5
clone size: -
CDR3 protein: CASKITGQNSNQPQHF
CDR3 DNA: TGTGCCAGCAAGATAACAGGACAAAATAGCAATCAGCCCCAGCATTTT

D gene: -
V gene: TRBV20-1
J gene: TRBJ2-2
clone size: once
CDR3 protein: CSARDFGTGELFF
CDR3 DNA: TGCAGTGCTAGAGATTTCGGCACCGGGGAGCTGTTTTTT

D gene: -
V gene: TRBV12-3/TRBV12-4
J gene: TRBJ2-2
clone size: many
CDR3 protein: CASSFGTGELFF
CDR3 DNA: TGTGCCAGCAGTTTTGGCACCGGGGAGCTGTTTTTT

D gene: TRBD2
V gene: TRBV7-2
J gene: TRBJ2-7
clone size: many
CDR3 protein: CASNSRGSGGMSYEQYF
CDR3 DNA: TGTGCCAGCAACTCCCGCGGTAGCGGGGGCATGTCCTACGAGCAGTACTTC

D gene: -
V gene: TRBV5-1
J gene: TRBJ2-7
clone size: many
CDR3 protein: CASSFGRNYEQYF
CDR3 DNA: TGCGCCAGCAGCTTCGGCAGGAACTACGAGCAGTACTTC

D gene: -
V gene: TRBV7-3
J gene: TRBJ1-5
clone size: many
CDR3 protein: CASSIPGQPQHF
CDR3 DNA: TGTGCCAGCAGCATCCCCGGACAGCCCCAGCATTTT

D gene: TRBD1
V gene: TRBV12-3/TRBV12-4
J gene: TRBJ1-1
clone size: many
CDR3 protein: CASSSGGQGIVNTEAFF
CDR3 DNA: TGTGCCAGCAGTTCCGGGGGACAGGGGATCGTAAACACTGAAGCTTTCTTT

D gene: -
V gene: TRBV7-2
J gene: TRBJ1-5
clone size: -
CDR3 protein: CASSLDEGRNQPQHF
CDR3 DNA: TGTGCCAGCAGCTTAGACGAGGGTCGCAATCAGCCCCAGCATTTT

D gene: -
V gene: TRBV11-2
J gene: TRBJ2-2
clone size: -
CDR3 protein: CASSPPTLANTGELFF
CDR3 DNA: TGTGCCAGCAGCCCGCCGACCCTCGCGAACACCGGGGAGCTGTTTTTT

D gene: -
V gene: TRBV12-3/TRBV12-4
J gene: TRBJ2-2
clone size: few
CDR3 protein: CASSPNGSGELFF
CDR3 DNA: TGTGCCAGCAGTCCAAATGGCTCCGGGGAGCTGTTTTTT

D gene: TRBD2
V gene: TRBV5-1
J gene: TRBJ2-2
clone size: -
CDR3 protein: CATRAKVAGTGELFF
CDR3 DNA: TGCGCCACCCGAGCCAAGGTAGCGGGAACCGGGGAGCTGTTTTTT

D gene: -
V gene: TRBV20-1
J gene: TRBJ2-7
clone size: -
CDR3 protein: CSAPTGVNPYEQYF
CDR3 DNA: TGCAGTGCTCCTACGGGGGTAAACCCCTACGAGCAGTACTTC

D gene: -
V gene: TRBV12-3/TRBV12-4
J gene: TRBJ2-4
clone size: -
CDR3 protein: CASSKRQNIQYF
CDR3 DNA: TGTGCCAGCAGCAAGCGACAAAACATTCAGTACTTC

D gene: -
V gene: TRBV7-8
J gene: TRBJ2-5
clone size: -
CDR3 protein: CASSLVIGVQETQYF
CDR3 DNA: TGTGCCAGCAGCTTAGTAATAGGTGTCCAAGAGACCCAGTACTTC

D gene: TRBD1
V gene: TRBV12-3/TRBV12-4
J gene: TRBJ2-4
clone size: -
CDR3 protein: CASSRRDREDIQYF
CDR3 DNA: TGTGCCAGCAGTCGCCGGGACAGGGAGGACATTCAGTACTTC

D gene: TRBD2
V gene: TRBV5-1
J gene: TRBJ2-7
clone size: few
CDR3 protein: CASSPGLGTSGFPEGYEQYF
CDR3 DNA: TGCGCCAGCAGCCCAGGATTAGGGACTAGCGGGTTTCCCGAAGGCTACGAGCAGTACTTC

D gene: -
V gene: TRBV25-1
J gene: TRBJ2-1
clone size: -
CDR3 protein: CASSEWGLVSEQFF
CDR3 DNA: TGTGCCAGCAGTGAATGGGGATTAGTGAGTGAGCAGTTCTTC

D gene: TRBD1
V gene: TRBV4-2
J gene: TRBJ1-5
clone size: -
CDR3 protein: CASSQGQGQVQPQHF
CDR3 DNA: TGTGCCAGCAGCCAGGGACAGGGGCAAGTGCAGCCCCAGCATTTT

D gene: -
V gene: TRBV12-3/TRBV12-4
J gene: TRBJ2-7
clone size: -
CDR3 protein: CASSSAGYEQYF
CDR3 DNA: TGTGCCAGCAGTTCAGCGGGCTACGAGCAGTACTTC

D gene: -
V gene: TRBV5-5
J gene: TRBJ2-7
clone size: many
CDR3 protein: CASSSGLENYEQYF
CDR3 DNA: TGTGCCAGCAGCTCGGGACTGGAAAATTACGAGCAGTACTTC

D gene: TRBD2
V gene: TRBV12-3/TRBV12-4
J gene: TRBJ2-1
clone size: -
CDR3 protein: CASSLSLGDYYNEQFF
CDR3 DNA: TGTGCCAGCAGTTTAAGTCTAGGGGACTACTACAATGAGCAGTTCTTC